The 19 T cell receptor beta chains given below trace back to one sample, sequenced in a study of monozygotic twins with inflammatory bowel disease. With the 5' RACE reads reprocessed, TCRdb shows one record per CDR3 protein and no DNA. Its table lists about 350,000 distinct CDR3 sequences. Sequencing was performed on blood. These receptors were taken from a human donor with ulcerative colitis or Crohn's disease, or a healthy co-twin of an affected twin (not recorded which).

V is TRBV4-1 and J is TRBJ2-1; the D call of TRBD1 rests on TCRdb alone, since no DNA is present to check it. This CDR3 is 16 amino acids long. From germline, CDR1 is MGHRA and CDR2 YSYEKL. The chain's CDR3 is CASSQRTGDASGEQFF.

The rearrangement links TRBV3-1 to TRBJ1-6. CDR3 length: 15 residues. The germline V gene encodes CDR1 LGHDT and CDR2 YNNKEL (reference sequence). The CDR3 reads CASSQDAAQRVPLHF. Full variable domain (outside the CDR3, taken from reference TRBV3-1 and TRBJ1-6): DTAVSQTPKYLVTQMGNDKSIKCEQNLGHDTMYWYKQDSKKFLKIMFSYNNKELIINETVPNRFSPKSPDKAHLNLHINSLELGDSAVYFCASSQDAAQRVPLHFGNGTRLTVT.

The chain combines TRBV7-9 with TRBJ1-4; TCRdb gives TRBD1 as the D gene, but with no DNA this cannot be confirmed. The CDR3 is made up of 17 amino acids. Germline assignment: CDR1 SEHNR and CDR2 FQNEAQ (reference sequence). CDR3 region: CASSLAKDRGEDEKLFF.

The chain joins TRBV27 to TRBJ2-7. CDR1 MNHEY and CDR2 SMNVEV come from the germline V gene (reference sequence). This CDR3 has 13 amino acids. The CDR3 loop reads CASSLSDTYEQYF.

V usage is TRBV12-3 or TRBV12-4 and J usage is TRBJ2-6; TCRdb proposes TRBD1, but this gene call is untestable without DNA. There are 15 residues in the CDR3. CDR3 sequence reads: CASSFVGAGANVLTF.

This chain uses TRBV7-9 with TRBJ1-5. CDR1 and CDR2 from the germline V gene are SEHNR and FQNEAQ (reference sequence). This CDR3 comprises 14 residues. CDR3: CASSRKESNQPQHF.

This sequence joins TRBV4-1 and TRBJ2-2; TCRdb picks TRBD1, but there is no DNA to check that call. Germline lookup yields CDR1 MGHRA and CDR2 YSYEKL. The CDR3 extends over 14 amino acids. The chain's CDR3 is CASSQRGGDGELFF.

The V and J genes are TRBV12-3 or TRBV12-4 and TRBJ1-1. The CDR3 has 13 amino acids. The CDR3 reads CASSLRVRIWDFF.

The chain has TRBV25-1 and TRBJ1-1; TCRdb's D gene call, TRBD1, goes unchecked for lack of DNA. This CDR3 is built from 12 residues. Germline assignment: CDR1 MGHDK and CDR2 SYGVNS. The CDR3 sequence is CASRKGDTEAFF. Filled out from reference TRBV25-1 and TRBJ1-1, the complete variable domain reads EADIYQTPRYLVIGTGKKITLECSQTMGHDKMYWYQQDPGMELHLIHYSYGVNSTEKGDLSSESTVSRIRTEHFPLTLESARPSHTSQYLCASRKGDTEAFFGQGTRLTVV.

The V and J genes are TRBV10-3 and TRBJ2-6; TCRdb selects TRBD1, and the lack of DNA leaves this call unchecked. The CDR3 consists of 18 residues. The germline gives CDR1 ENHRY, CDR2 SYGVKD. The CDR3 reads CAISGQGTGLPGANVLTF.

The chain recombines TRBV24-1 with TRBJ2-3; as DNA is missing, the TRBD1 call by TCRdb cannot be tested. CDR3 length: 16 amino acids. Germline V gives CDR1 KGHDR, CDR2 SFDVKD. CDR3 amino acids: CATSDATGVGTDTQYF.

This chain links TRBV25-1 with TRBJ2-7; TCRdb names TRBD2, which stays unverified in the absence of DNA. This CDR3 spans 16 amino acids. CDR1 MGHDK and CDR2 SYGVNS come from the germline V gene. This chain's CDR3 is CASSVGLAGHPNEQYF.

V usage is TRBV5-5 and J usage is TRBJ1-1; the D call of TRBD1 rests on TCRdb alone, since no DNA is present to check it. CDR1 is SGHKS, CDR2 YYEKEE, per germline (reference sequence). This CDR3 has 13 amino acids. This CDR3 is CASSLGGQTKAFF.

This chain uses TRBV6-5 with TRBJ2-1; TCRdb's D call of TRBD2 is untestable without DNA. This CDR3 is 18 amino acids long. The germline V gene has CDR1 MNHEY and CDR2 SVGAGI. The CDR3 spells CASSLGSGGANVHNEQFF.

The V call is TRBV24-1, the J call TRBJ2-3; with no DNA, the TCRdb D assignment of TRBD1 cannot be verified. The CDR3 covers 19 residues. Germline-derived CDR1 and CDR2 are KGHDR and SFDVKD. The CDR3 region is CATSDALGDRAGEQDTQYF.

The V gene is TRBV3-1, the J gene TRBJ2-7; there is no DNA to check the TCRdb D call of TRBD1. CDR3 size: 15 residues. Per germline, CDR1 LGHDT and CDR2 YNNKEL (reference sequence). CDR3 residues: CASSQEGQGIHEQYF.

The chain joins TRBV12-3 or TRBV12-4 to TRBJ1-6; TCRdb's D gene call, TRBD1, goes unchecked for lack of DNA. The length of the CDR3 is 16 residues. CDR3 loop: CASRPGSGAANSPLHF.

This rearrangement joins TRBV5-5 to TRBJ2-1; TCRdb outputs TRBD2, but without DNA this stays unchecked. CDR1 is SGHKS, CDR2 YYEKEE, per germline (reference sequence). The CDR3 runs to 17 residues. The CDR3 sequence is CASSPGLGHPSYNEQFF.

The chain combines TRBV4-3 with TRBJ2-2; TCRdb reports TRBD1, a call that lacks DNA to check it against. Germline CDR1 is LGHNA and CDR2 is YSLEER. CDR3 length: 15 amino acids. This CDR3 reads CASSQVDREAGELFF.